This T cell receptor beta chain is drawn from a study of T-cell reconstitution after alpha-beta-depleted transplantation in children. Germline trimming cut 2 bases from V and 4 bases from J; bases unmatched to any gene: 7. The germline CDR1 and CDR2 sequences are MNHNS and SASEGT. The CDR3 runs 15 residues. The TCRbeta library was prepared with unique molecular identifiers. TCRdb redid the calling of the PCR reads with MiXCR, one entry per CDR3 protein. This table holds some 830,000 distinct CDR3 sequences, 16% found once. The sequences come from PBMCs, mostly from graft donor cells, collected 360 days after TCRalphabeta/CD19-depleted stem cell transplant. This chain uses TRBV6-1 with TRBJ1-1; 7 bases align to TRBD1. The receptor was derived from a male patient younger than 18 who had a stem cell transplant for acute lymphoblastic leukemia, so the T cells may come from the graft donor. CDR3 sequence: CASSELRGGFTEAFF. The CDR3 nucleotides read TGTGCCAGCAGTGAATTGAGAGGGGGCTTCACTGAAGCTTTCTTT.